This TCR beta chain is drawn from a study of blood T cell repertoires in COVID-19. Overall study context: Sample material is recorded as cDNA or gDNA derived from T cells, B-cell-depleted T cells, or PBMCs.

The CDR3 length is 11 residues. Germline loops: CDR1 MNHEY, CDR2 SVGAGI. Losses at the gene ends were 11 bases for V and 6 bases for J; bases not matched to a gene: 7. Clinical histories supplied by participants themselves formed the basis of cohort assignment. Two negative PCRs, clearance, or symptom resolution characterized the recovered Cohort 3 donors. Original data processing: Amplification with reference gene primers provided the estimates of nucleated cell counts. Sequenced by immunoSEQ multiplex PCR; TCRdb stores in-frame clones only, minus some. V and J calls and clone size follow that table, whereas D and trimming were derived from the DNA. Seen here are some 160,000 clones, around four fifths observed once, and the top ten hold approximately 8%.

The rearrangement links TRBV6-5 to TRBJ2-7, with 7 bases aligning to TRBD1. This receptor was taken from a woman in her 50s who had recovered from COVID-19. The sequenced material came from PBMCs or T cells enriched from blood (not recorded which). CDR3 sequence reads: CAGRQGIEQYF. The CDR3 nucleotides read TGTGCCGGGAGACAGGGAATCGAGCAGTACTTC.